The next 6 T cell receptor beta chains were all read from a single sample in a study of T cells in Graves' hyperthyroidism and ophthalmopathy. RNA transcripts served as the template for amplifying TCR beta CDR3 regions. Primed by the HTBI set, a first-round RT-PCR was run on the TCR CDR3. TCRdb used MiXCR to reprocess the multiplex PCR reads, holding one entry per CDR3 protein. Here the sample spans around 300,000 distinct CDR3 sequences, 25% being singletons. The sample was blood. These receptors were taken from a man between 40 and 49 years old with Graves' hyperthyroidism that later progressed to Graves' ophthalmopathy.

This clonotype occurred many times. V is TRBV11-2 and J is TRBJ2-5, with unresolved D. This CDR3 contains 14 residues. Per germline, CDR1 SGHAT and CDR2 FQNNGV. Between the trimmed V and J ends, which lost 3 bases and 4 bases, there was a span of 12 bases. CDR3 region: CASSFSGRGETQYF. The CDR3 DNA is TGTGCCAGCAGCTTTTCAGGACGAGGAGAGACCCAGTACTTC.

This clonotype was counted ten times or more. The J gene is TRBJ1-1, the V gene TRBV7-3, with a possible D match to TRBD1 (5 bases). V was clipped by 5 bases and J by 4 bases, with 17 bases between them. The CDR3 extends over 15 amino acids. Germline CDR1 SGHTA, CDR2 FQGTGA. The CDR3 loop reads CASSGRGREGTEAFF. CDR3 nucleotide sequence: TGTGCCAGCAGCGGGAGAGGCAGGGAGGGCACTGAAGCTTTCTTT.

There are many counts of this clonotype. The rearrangement uses TRBV15 and TRBJ2-2, with 7 bases fitting TRBD1. Per germline, CDR1 LNHNV and CDR2 YYDKDF (reference sequence). The ends lost 3 bases at V and 7 bases at J; junction bases unmatched: 8. The CDR3 has 15 residues. The CDR3 sequence: CATSRPNRGGGELFF. The CDR3, as DNA: TGTGCCACCAGCAGGCCTAACAGGGGTGGCGGGGAGCTGTTTTTT.

This clonotype was seen many times. V gene TRBV18 combines with J gene TRBJ1-2; 7 bases fit TRBD1. The germline gives CDR1 KGHSH, CDR2 LQKENI. J lost 4 bases, V lost 3 bases, and 8 bases had no gene match. This CDR3 is 15 amino acids long. The CDR3, as DNA: TGTGCCAGCTCACCCGGACAGGAGGGACTCTATGGCTACACCTTC. It specifies CASSPGQEGLYGYTF. The entire variable domain, with the rest obtained from reference TRBV18 and TRBJ1-2, is as follows: NAGVMQNPRHLVRRRGQEARLRCSPMKGHSHVYWYRQLPEEGLKFMVYLQKENIIDESGMPKERFSAEFPKEGPSILRIQQVVRGDSAAYFCASSPGQEGLYGYTFGSGTRLTVV.

V gene TRBV6-1 combines with J gene TRBJ1-2; 9 positions match TRBD1. V shed 5 bases and J 4 bases; nucleotides not matched to a gene: 8. Germline-derived CDR1 and CDR2 are MNHNS and SASEGT. This CDR3 is built from 15 residues. The CDR3 sequence is CASSPRDRASYGYTF. The DNA of the CDR3 is TGTGCCAGCAGTCCAAGGGACAGGGCGTCCTATGGCTACACCTTC.

V and J are TRBV4-1 and TRBJ2-7; TRBD1 matches 10 bases. Germline trimming cut 0 bases from V and 1 base from J; bases unmatched to any gene: 3. This CDR3 is built from 16 residues. Germline CDR1 and CDR2: MGHRA and YSYEKL. The CDR3, as DNA: TGCGCCAGCAGCCAAGAAAGGACAGGGGGTTCCTACGAGCAGTACTTC. Translation gives CASSQERTGGSYEQYF.